The 15 T cell receptor beta chains below were found in one sample sequenced in a study of cytomegalovirus exposure and HLA in healthy donors. Sequencing was performed with immunoSEQ multiplex PCR; in TCRdb, only in-frame clones are kept and a portion is missing. This table holds about 200,000 clones, roughly 88% found once. The sequenced sample consisted of PBMCs. These receptors originate from a woman between 18 and 29 years old in good health and CMV-seronegative.

The V call is TRBV5-1, the J call TRBJ1-2; 9 nucleotides line up with TRBD1. The CDR3 runs to 14 residues. Trimming at V came to 4 bases and at J to 5 bases, leaving 6 bases not matched to a gene. CDR1 is SGHRS, CDR2 YFSETQ, per germline. The CDR3 loop is CASSQDRGSYGYTF. The CDR3 coding sequence is TGCGCCAGCAGCCAGGACAGGGGTAGTTATGGCTACACCTTC.

The CDR3 DNA reads as TGTGCCAGCAGCACCCATAGCGGGGCCTACAATGAGCAGTTCTTC. Amino acid sequence: CASSTHSGAYNEQFF. The V and J genes are TRBV6-4 and TRBJ2-1; 8 nucleotides align to TRBD2. This CDR3 comprises 15 residues. Looked up from germline, CDR1 is MRHNA and CDR2 is SNTAGT. J was trimmed by 2 bases and V by 6 bases; bases with no gene match: 6.

Only one count was recorded for this clone. The rearrangement links TRBV7-2 to TRBJ2-7; D may be TRBD1 (6 bases). The CDR3 runs 14 residues. V was cut by 4 bases and J by 2 bases, with 12 bases left in between. Germline values: CDR1 SGHTA, CDR2 FQGNSA. The CDR3 protein is CASSSYGQTYEQYF. In DNA form, the CDR3 reads TGTGCCAGCAGCTCCTACGGACAGACCTACGAGCAGTACTTC.

This rearrangement joins TRBV19 to TRBJ1-2; D call uncertain. Germline CDR1 reads LNHDA; CDR2 reads SQIVND (reference sequence). The V gene lost 5 bases and the J gene lost 2 bases, with 9 bases spanning the gap. CDR3 size: 13 residues. The CDR3 spells CASSPTINYGYTF. The CDR3 DNA sequence: TGTGCCAGTAGTCCGACTATCAACTATGGCTACACCTTC.

V and J are TRBV5-4 and TRBJ2-7, with 7 bases fitting TRBD2. This CDR3 is built from 15 residues. V shed 1 base and J 5 bases; nucleotides not matched to a gene: 9. Germline CDR1 reads SGHNT; CDR2 reads YYREEE (reference sequence). The CDR3 DNA reads as TGTGCCAGCAGCTTGAGGGGAGGGGTAACGAACGAGCAGTACTTC. Amino acids: CASSLRGGVTNEQYF. Complete variable domain (other parts from reference TRBV5-4 and TRBJ2-7): ETGVTQSPTHLIKTRGQQVTLRCSSQSGHNTVSWYQQALGQGPQFIFQYYREEENGRGNFPPRFSGLQFPNYSSELNVNALELDDSALYLCASSLRGGVTNEQYFGPGTRLTVT.

The chain has TRBV5-1 and TRBJ1-2, with 8 nucleotides matching TRBD1. The junction had 9 bases not matched to a gene; V was cut back by 4 bases and J by 7 bases. Germline CDR1 reads SGHRS; CDR2 reads YFSETQ. The CDR3 spans 14 residues. Here the CDR3 reads CASSETGQGSGYTF. The DNA of the CDR3 is TGCGCCAGCAGCGAAACCGGACAGGGTAGTGGCTACACCTTC.

CDR3 sequence reads: CASSPGQGGTGELFF. The DNA for the CDR3 is TGTGCCAGTAGTCCCGGACAGGGGGGGACCGGGGAGCTGTTTTTT. The V gene is TRBV19, the J gene TRBJ2-2, with 10 bases identical to TRBD1. With V trimmed by 5 bases and J by 5 bases, 5 bases remained unmatched. This CDR3 has 15 residues. CDR1 and CDR2 (germline): LNHDA, SQIVND (reference sequence). Combining the CDR3 with reference TRBV19 and TRBJ2-2 gives the whole variable domain DGGITQSPKYLFRKEGQNVTLSCEQNLNHDAMYWYRQDPGQGLRLIYYSQIVNDFQKGDIAEGYSVSREKKESFPLTVTSAQKNPTAFYLCASSPGQGGTGELFFGEGSRLTVL.

The J gene is TRBJ2-7, the V gene TRBV5-1; weak D call: TRBD1 (6 bases). Germline-derived CDR1 and CDR2 are SGHRS and YFSETQ. With 5 bases removed from V and 5 bases from J, the gap between germline ends came to 17 bases. This CDR3 contains 14 residues. The DNA of the CDR3 is TGCGCCAGCAGACGGGACATATCGTCGCACGAGCAGTACTTC. Its protein product is CASRRDISSHEQYF.

This clone was seen only a few times. J is TRBJ2-7 and V is TRBV7-9; possible D gene TRBD1, 6 bases. The CDR3 consists of 13 residues. V was pared by 7 bases and J by 3 bases, with 13 bases between. CDR1 is SEHNR, CDR2 FQNEAQ, per germline (reference sequence). CDR3 DNA: TGTGCCAGCAACAGGGCAGGGGACTACGAGCAGTACTTC. Amino acids: CASNRAGDYEQYF.

Written as DNA, the CDR3 is TGTGCCAGCAGTCTCCAGGGGGGCCCGGGAGGCTACACCTTC. Its protein is CASSLQGGPGGYTF. The chain recombines TRBV28 with TRBJ1-2; 7 nucleotides match TRBD1. With V trimmed by 5 bases and J by 8 bases, 11 bases remained unmatched. This CDR3 comprises 14 residues. Germline CDR1 MDHEN, CDR2 SYDVKM.

The chain recombines TRBV2 with TRBJ1-1, with TRBD1 matching over 8 bases. The CDR3 runs 14 residues. Trimming removed 11 bases from V and 4 bases from J; junction bases left unmatched: 12. Germline values: CDR1 SNHLY, CDR2 FYNNEI. The CDR3 bases are TGTGCCTTCCAGACAGGGGCAGGGAGCACTGAAGCTTTCTTT. Its protein is CAFQTGAGSTEAFF.

The chain is built from TRBV4-1 and TRBJ2-3; 8 bases map to TRBD2. J lost 1 base, V lost 6 bases, and 6 bases had no gene match. The CDR3 runs 15 residues. Germline CDR1 reads MGHRA; CDR2 reads YSYEKL. CDR3 bases: TGCGCCAGCAGTTTCAGCGGGAGCGGCACAGATACGCAGTATTTT. Amino acids: CASSFSGSGTDTQYF.

This chain links TRBV4-1 with TRBJ1-1; D unresolved. This CDR3 has 17 residues. Germline CDR1 and CDR2: MGHRA and YSYEKL. V lost 2 bases, J lost 1 base, and 17 bases lay in between. CDR3 sequence (DNA): TGCGCCAGCAGCCAAAGCCCCGCGGATCCGGGGAACACTGAAGCTTTCTTT. Amino acids: CASSQSPADPGNTEAFF.

The chain recombines TRBV5-1 with TRBJ2-6; D gene unclear. The CDR3 is made up of 16 amino acids. V gave up 0 bases and J gave up 4 bases, with 11 bases separating them. Germline CDR1 is SGHRS and CDR2 is YFSETQ. The CDR3 coding sequence is TGCGCCAGCAGCTTGGACCCAATTCAGGGGGCCAACGTCCTGACTTTC. Encoded protein: CASSLDPIQGANVLTF.

The chain combines TRBV6-4 with TRBJ2-1, with 7 bases identical to TRBD1. The CDR3 runs to 15 residues. The V segment lost 4 bases and the J segment 0 bases; nucleotides outside the gene matches: 3. Germline V gene data show CDR1 as MRHNA and CDR2 as SNTAGT. The CDR3 DNA reads as TGTGCCAGCAGTGGACAGGGAAGCTCCTACAATGAGCAGTTCTTC. Its protein is CASSGQGSSYNEQFF.